This TCR beta chain emerged from a study of naive and memory T cell subsets. General study points: Especially in CD8 cells, naive repertoires contained a few larger clonotypes, possibly CD45RA-re-expressing memory cells.

An equimolar mix of two oligonucleotides served as the beta constant-region primer for TRBC1 and TRBC2. Nested alpha and beta constant-region primers with the SP2 primer drove four PCR rounds on ligated cDNA. TCRdb passed the UMI-ligation and nested PCR reads through MiXCR, listing each CDR3 protein once. The table has more than 95,000 distinct CDR3 sequences, about 14% seen once. This clonotype was seen many times. Its antigen is still unknown. The CDR3 loop spans 16 amino acids. The receptor was derived from a human donor in good health. The genes are TRBV21-1 and TRBJ2-6; the table's D call TRBD1 went unverified against the DNA. TRBV21-1 is labeled a pseudogene. Sequenced material: naive CD8+ T cells from blood. CDR3 bases: TGTGCCAGCAGCAAGAGTAAAGGGGATCGATCCAACGTCCTGACTTTC. This gives the protein CASSKSKGDRSNVLTF.